The 20 T cell receptor beta chains below come from one sample, sequenced in a study of regulatory T cells in long-lasting Graves disease. Specified time point: newly diagnosed GD, antithyroid drugs for less than 3 months. PBMCs were the source of the RNA used for TCR sequencing. Sequencing libraries for TCR beta were prepared with iRepertoire HTBI primers and Arm-PCR of CDR3 regions. TCRdb redid the calling of the multiplex PCR reads with MiXCR, one entry per CDR3 protein. The top ten hold over 7% of the sample, which has a few hundred thousand distinct CDR3 sequences, 15% seen once. This sample also belongs to another study, concerning T cells in Graves' hyperthyroidism and ophthalmopathy.

This sample comprised peripheral blood mononuclear cells (PBMCs), obtained at new diagnosis, from a patient treated with antithyroid drugs. These receptors all stem from a woman in her 40s with Graves disease.

The chain is built from TRBV15 and TRBJ2-3, with TRBD2 as a possible D gene (5 bases). The germline V and J ends were trimmed by 0 bases and 1 base, with 14 bases remaining between them. This CDR3 contains 17 residues. Germline assignment: CDR1 LNHNV and CDR2 YYDKDF (reference sequence). CDR3 sequence: CATSRDSRTVGTDTQYF. CDR3 coding DNA: TGTGCCACCAGCAGAGATAGTCGGACTGTCGGCACAGATACGCAGTATTTT.

Only a few counts were recorded for this clonotype. A much larger clone differs from this one at a single base, so this may be a read error. The chain joins TRBV2 to TRBJ2-2, with 11 positions matching TRBD2. Germline-derived CDR1 and CDR2 are SNHLY and FYNNEI. The CDR3 contains 15 residues. With 11 bases clipped from V and 1 base from J, the junction kept 6 bases outside the gene matches. In DNA form, the CDR3 reads TGTGCCGCGCAAGGGACTAGCGGGAACACCGGGGAGCTGTTTTTT. It translates to CAAQGTSGNTGELFF.

The chain recombines TRBV4-1 with TRBJ2-1, with D unresolved. V gave up 1 base and J gave up 0 bases, with 7 bases separating them. Germline CDR1 is MGHRA and CDR2 is YSYEKL. The CDR3 extends over 15 amino acids. The CDR3 nucleotides are TGCGCCAGCAGCCAAGTCCCAAGCTCCTACAATGAGCAGTTCTTC. Translated: CASSQVPSSYNEQFF.

The table lists this clonotype with a few counts. The chain carries TRBV28 and TRBJ1-6; 8 nucleotides agree with TRBD1. Germline CDR1 is MDHEN and CDR2 is SYDVKM. CDR3 length: 15 amino acids. V was clipped by 2 bases and J by 6 bases; unmatched bases: 3. Written as DNA, the CDR3 is TGTGCCAGCAGTTTACTGGGACAGGTTAATTCACCCCTCCACTTT. It encodes CASSLLGQVNSPLHF.

This clonotype was recorded at least ten times. The chain has TRBV12-3 or TRBV12-4 and TRBJ2-7; 8 bases agree with TRBD1. V lost 6 bases to trimming and J lost 0 bases; unmatched junction nucleotides: 7. The CDR3 sequence is 15 residues long. The CDR3 nucleotides are TGTGCCAGCAGGCTACAGGGGGAATCCTCCTACGAGCAGTACTTC. Translating it yields CASRLQGESSYEQYF.

The chain carries TRBV20-1 and TRBJ2-6; D gene uncertain. Germline V lookup: CDR1 DFQATT, CDR2 SNEGSKA (reference sequence). The CDR3 consists of 15 residues. CDR3 nucleotides: TGCGCCTCGGGCCACCCTCAAGCTGGGGCCAACGTCCTGACTTTC. It translates to CASGHPQAGANVLTF.

This clonotype has at least ten counts. V usage is TRBV12-3 or TRBV12-4 and J usage is TRBJ2-3; D is unresolved. Trimming took 3 bases from V and 0 from J, leaving 10 bases between them. This CDR3 contains 15 residues. CDR3 region: CASSLRGISTDTQYF. The CDR3 coding sequence is TGTGCCAGCAGTTTGCGCGGCATAAGCACAGATACGCAGTATTTT.

This clonotype has more than one count but fewer than ten. The chain has TRBV6-2 or TRBV6-3 and TRBJ2-7; TRBD1 aligns across 9 bases. Germline CDR1 reads MNHEY; CDR2 reads SVGEGT. CDR3 length: 15 residues. Trimming cost V 0 bases and J 2 bases; bases outside gene matches: 2. This CDR3 is CASSYSQGAAYEQYF. The CDR3 DNA follows: TGTGCCAGCAGTTACTCACAGGGGGCCGCCTACGAGCAGTACTTC.

The sample holds a few counts of this clonotype. This chain joins TRBV6-2 or TRBV6-3 and TRBJ2-7, with a weak D call TRBD1 (5 bases). The CDR3 has 13 amino acids. Germline V gene lookup returns CDR1 MNHEY and CDR2 SVGEGT. V lost 6 bases to trimming and J lost 3 bases, with 12 bases between them. CDR3 region: CASRLDIGYEQYF. CDR3 nucleotides: TGTGCCAGCAGATTGGACATAGGCTACGAGCAGTACTTC.

The rearrangement uses TRBV20-1 and TRBJ2-3; no definite D call. CDR1 is DFQATT and CDR2 is SNEGSKA in the germline V gene (reference sequence). This CDR3 is built from 14 residues. The V and J ends lost 0 bases and 5 bases respectively, with 12 bases between them. The CDR3 DNA is TGCAGTGCTAGAGATTTCCTAGTGGAAGATACGCAGTATTTT. It encodes CSARDFLVEDTQYF.

This clonotype was recorded many times. This chain joins TRBV20-1 and TRBJ2-1, with a weak D call TRBD2 (6 bases). Germline CDR1 and CDR2: DFQATT and SNEGSKA (reference sequence). The CDR3 length is 15 residues. Trimming removed 3 bases from V and 3 bases from J, with 15 bases in between. The CDR3 here is CSASWISGFYNEQFF. The CDR3 DNA is TGCAGTGCTAGCTGGATTAGCGGTTTCTACAATGAGCAGTTCTTC.

This clonotype was seen repeatedly, ten times or more. The CDR3 loop reads CASSGPAANTGELFF. In nucleotides, the CDR3 is TGTGCCAGCAGTGGGCCAGCGGCGAACACCGGGGAGCTGTTTTTT. The chain uses TRBV2 and TRBJ2-2; D is perhaps TRBD2 (5 bases). Trimming removed 4 bases from V and 0 bases from J, with 9 bases in between. The CDR3 extends over 15 amino acids. Looked up from germline, CDR1 is SNHLY and CDR2 is FYNNEI.

This clonotype was found many times. J is TRBJ2-5 and V is TRBV7-2; TRBD1 might be the D (6 bases). V lost 6 bases to trimming and J lost 3 bases, with 17 bases between them. This CDR3 contains 15 residues. Germline-derived CDR1 and CDR2 are SGHTA and FQGNSA. The CDR3 bases are TGTGCCAGCAGGGGGGCCCGGGCCCCTAAAGAGACCCAGTACTTC. Amino acids: CASRGARAPKETQYF.

This sequence joins TRBV5-6 and TRBJ2-1, with a tentative D call TRBD2 (5 bases). The CDR3 consists of 12 residues. Deletions cut 0 bases from V and 11 bases from J, with 9 bases between. Germline CDR1 SGHDT, CDR2 YYEEEE. CDR3 protein: CASSLGGDKQFF. DNA for the CDR3: TGTGCCAGCAGCTTGGGGGGAGACAAGCAGTTCTTC.

This clonotype was recorded at least ten times. The V and J genes are TRBV4-1 and TRBJ2-5, with TRBD2 matching 7 bases. The ends lost 11 bases at V and 4 bases at J; junction bases unmatched: 4. CDR3 length: 11 residues. Germline CDR1 reads MGHRA; CDR2 reads YSYEKL. As DNA, the CDR3 is TGCGCCTCCAGGGAGGGAGAGACCCAGTACTTC. Protein: CASREGETQYF.

The chain uses TRBV7-3 and TRBJ2-1; D remains unclear. Germline loops: CDR1 SGHTA, CDR2 FQGTGA. This CDR3 region has 12 residues. The ends were cut back, 1 base at V and 9 bases at J, with 7 bases in the middle. Written as DNA, the CDR3 is TGTGCCAGCAGCTTAATCCGAAGTGAGCAGTTCTTC. Translation: CASSLIRSEQFF.

This clonotype was seen more than once but under ten times. The chain uses TRBV15 and TRBJ2-3, with TRBD2 identical over 7 bases. V lost 3 bases to trimming and J lost 1 base; unmatched junction nucleotides: 7. Germline V gives CDR1 LNHNV, CDR2 YYDKDF (reference sequence). The CDR3 has 16 amino acids. The CDR3 bases are TGTGCCACCAGCAGGGGTATGGGGGGGGGCACAGATACGCAGTATTTT. Translation: CATSRGMGGGTDTQYF.

This clonotype has ten or more counts. This chain links TRBV12-3 or TRBV12-4 with TRBJ2-1; D is unclear. The V end lost 1 base, the J end lost 4 bases, and 8 bases lay between the germline ends. The length of the CDR3 is 14 residues. The CDR3 DNA reads as TGTGCCAGCAGTTTAGTTGGGGAATACAATGAGCAGTTCTTC. This codes for CASSLVGEYNEQFF.

This clonotype appeared many times. This sequence joins TRBV13 and TRBJ2-7; D is uncertain. The germline V gene has CDR1 PRHDT and CDR2 FYEKMQ (reference sequence). Trimming took off 3 bases at V and 0 bases at J, with 9 bases between the two ends. The CDR3 has 14 amino acids. CDR3 protein: CASSFRAVSYEQYF. CDR3 in DNA: TGTGCCAGCAGCTTTAGGGCCGTCTCCTACGAGCAGTACTTC.

In its sample, this clonotype was seen a few times. The V gene is TRBV13, the J gene TRBJ2-5; 8 bases fit TRBD2. The J segment lost 3 bases and the V segment lost 0 bases, leaving 9 bases of the junction unmatched. Germline values: CDR1 PRHDT, CDR2 FYEKMQ (reference sequence). CDR3 length: 17 amino acids. CDR3 loop: CASSLGGGVAGKETQYF. The CDR3 DNA is TGTGCCAGCAGCTTAGGCGGGGGGGTAGCGGGGAAAGAGACCCAGTACTTC. Supplemented by reference TRBV13 and TRBJ2-5, the full variable domain reads AAGVIQSPRHLIKEKRETATLKCYPIPRHDTVYWYQQGPGQDPQFLISFYEKMQSDKGSIPDRFSAQQFSDYHSELNMSSLELGDSALYFCASSLGGGVAGKETQYFGPGTRLLVL.